This TCR beta chain comes out of a study of post-analysis software for immune sequencing data. In the case of this clonotype: Its antigen is currently unknown.

Trimming took off 5 bases at V and 8 bases at J, with 8 bases between the two ends. CDR1 is ENHRY, CDR2 SYGVKD, per germline. The CDR3 is 11 amino acids. Study-wide points: Four or five TRBV segments (TRBV5-6, TRBV5-1 and TRBV20-1 among them) occurred more frequently in patients than in controls.

Incorporated into the TCR beta cDNA libraries were unique molecular identifiers, which served to reduce PCR and sequencing biases. Each CDR3 protein is one row after TCRdb ran MiXCR on the PCR reads. The repertoire has some 700,000 distinct CDR3 sequences, more than 50% of them found once; the top ten carry around 11%. This receptor was identified in a girl aged 2 to 10 with multiple sclerosis. The chain is built from TRBV10-3 and TRBJ2-3; either TRBD1 or TRBD2 may fit D (5 bases each). Input material: blood. The CDR3 nucleotides read TGTGCCATCAGTCCGGGACCTACGCAGTATTTT. This encodes CAISPGPTQYF.